The source of this T cell receptor beta chain is a study of T cell clones after liver transplantation (dated by TCRdb to between 2018 and 2020). Notes on the research overall: ITN030ST, the source of the samples, was a randomized trial that attempted immunosuppression withdrawal within 2 years of liver transplantation. Blood samples were collected pre-transplant, pre-randomization before withdrawal, and post-randomization after either complete withdrawal or failed withdrawal. Of the eight recipients, a few were HCV-positive, while the remaining recipients had been transplanted for non-autoimmune, non-viral indications. After a pre-transplant mixed lymphocyte reaction, TCRbeta sequencing was used to pinpoint donor-reactive T cell clones, which were subsequently tracked in post-transplant blood. As an antigen-independent comparator for donor-reactive sequences, third party-reactive TCRbeta sequences were also identified from pre-transplant MLRs. Tolerance meant complete immunosuppression withdrawal for at least one year without liver enzymes rising beyond twice the upper limit of normal. A cohort of 8 liver transplant recipients was studied, of whom 3 were classified as tolerant and 5 as non-tolerant. The subjects received no induction therapy and were kept on standard immunosuppression until randomization at 12-24 months post-transplant. Overall study results and their limits: Low numbers of available donor cells limited the measurable donor-reactive repertoire in a couple of subjects. The conclusions were considered preliminary, being limited by small, heterogeneous patient numbers and non-standardized post-transplant time points. Because allograft tissue specimens were not available, migration of donor-reactive T cells into the graft, rather than deletion, may have occurred. Donor-reactive sequences decreased more than third party-reactive sequences, which suggests partial antigen-specific deletion that was not related to withdrawal success. In most of the 8 subjects, circulating donor-reactive CD4 TCRbeta sequences decreased significantly after transplant, regardless of tolerance or HCV status. When repertoire turnover was accounted for, significantly reduced detection of donor-reactive sequences was found in 7 of 8 subjects for CD4 and in 8 of 8 subjects for CD8.

Frozen genomic DNA underwent high-throughput TCRbeta CDR3 sequencing by immunoSEQ, including PCR amplification, mapping, bias correction and internal controls. The original pipeline was this. Productive rearrangements were kept, and unique TCRbeta sequences were defined by CDR3 nucleotide sequence plus V and J gene. A sequence counted as donor-reactive only if the sequence showed at least 5-fold expansion in CFSE-low cells compared with unstimulated pre-transplant cells and had a frequency of at least 0.01%. Per-subject minimum frequency thresholds, based on the lowest-template unstimulated sample, ensured at least 90% detection power. Jensen-Shannon divergence between the top 1000 TCRbeta sequences after and before transplant was used to measure repertoire turnover. Two-sided Fisher's exact tests were used to test for changes in how often donor-reactive sequences were detected. Imported from immuneACCESS, the table was reduced by TCRdb to in-frame sequences with V and J called. These copies leave out some clones; in studies compared against another copy, an unresolved V gene accounts for under half, and the cause of the remainder is not known. The DNA gave D and trimming, while V, J and clone size come from that table. The sample includes roughly 57,000 clones, with around 75% observed a single time. About 15% of the sample rests with the top ten.

This specimen's time point label, interpreted: pre-transplant. Thawed unstimulated PBMCs were stained for CD3, CD4 and CD8 and FACS-sorted into CD3+CD4+ and CD3+CD8+ populations. Randomization to immunosuppression withdrawal applied to every one of the 8 studied subjects. Genomic DNA was isolated with the Qiagen DNeasy Blood and Tissue Kit. This clone was picked up a small number of times. This clone's antigen is unknown. Per-nucleotide qualities are absent, and no much larger clonotype sits a single base away. The CDR3 runs 15 amino acids, cysteine and phenylalanine included. Just the 45-base CDR3 DNA is kept, in frame starting at base 1. Relative to germline, V is missing 4 bases and J is missing 13 bases, with 16 bases of the junction outside any gene match. CDR1 and CDR2, per the germline V gene (reference sequence), are SGHNT and YYREEE.

This receptor was obtained from a human donor who received a liver transplant. The sequence links TRBV5-4 to TRBJ1-2, and TRBD1 aligns with 10 junction nucleotides. The specimen was CD4+ T cells from blood, collected before liver transplant. The CDR3 reads CASSASGTGAVHGTF. Read as DNA, the sequence is TGTGCCAGCAGCGCGTCCGGGACAGGGGCCGTCCATGGCACCTTC.